The clone carrying this T cell receptor beta chain was observed at least ten times. This record belongs to a study of neurological immune-mediated disorders. The T cells used for sorted libraries numbered 1 million, either CD4+ or CD8+. TCRdb reanalysed the 5' RACE reads using MiXCR and keeps one entry per CDR3 protein. In the table there are more than 25,000 distinct CDR3 sequences, just over 4% of which are singletons. This receptor was obtained from a middle-aged woman in good health. What was sequenced was CD4+ T cells from blood.

The CDR3 sequence is CASSLAADRFTGELFF. The DNA of the CDR3 is TGTGCCAGCAGCTTGGCCGCGGACAGATTCACCGGGGAGCTGTTTTTT. The chain combines TRBV5-6 with TRBJ2-2; tentatively, D is TRBD1 (6 bases). CDR1 is SGHDT, CDR2 YYEEEE, per germline. The length of the CDR3 is 16 residues. The V and J ends lost 0 bases and 4 bases respectively, with 13 bases between them.